The clone carrying this T cell receptor (beta chain) was seen only a few times. The data are from a study of early T cells in non-severe SARS-CoV-2 infection. A single record per CDR3 protein comes from TCRdb applying MiXCR to the 5' RACE reads. This sample has some 88,000 distinct CDR3 sequences, with around 17% found just once. The CDR3 consists of 13 residues. Germline CDR1 is DFQATT and CDR2 is SNEGSKA (reference sequence). Trimming shortened V by 6 bases and J by 4 bases, and 14 bases separated the two germline ends. The rearrangement links TRBV20-1 to TRBJ2-3, with D perhaps matching TRBD1 (6 bases). This clonotype was sampled from an adult who was a healthcare worker with PCR-confirmed SARS-CoV-2 infection or an uninfected control (not recorded which). The input for sequencing was whole blood, taken at baseline. CDR3 coding DNA: TGCAGTGCCTTACAGGGTTGGGCAGATACGCAGTATTTT. Translated, it gives CSALQGWADTQYF.